This is a list of T cell receptor beta chains from one sample in a study of OX40 agonist ivuxolimab in advanced cancers. Measured with immunoSEQ multiplex PCR; TCRdb has only the in-frame clones, and not every one. The sample records around 31,000 clones, approximately 91% being singletons. Sequences were derived from CD4+ or CD8+ T cells sorted from blood, sampled in a trial of the OX40 agonist ivuxolimab. These receptors were collected from an adult with an advanced solid tumor such as melanoma, head and neck, liver or kidney cancer. The CDR3 runs from the conserved cysteine through the conserved F or W. Each record gives: J gene, D gene, V gene, clone size, CDR3 protein, CDR3 DNA. A D gene is named only where the DNA matches it firmly. Part of the rows lack a size; the others show once, few, many or a class for expanded clones.

j_gene: TRBJ1-5
d_gene: .
v_gene: TRBV19
abundance: .
CDR3aa: CASRAQHLSNQPQHF
CDR3nt: TGTGCCAGTAGGGCCCAGCACCTAAGCAATCAGCCCCAGCATTTT

j_gene: TRBJ2-7
d_gene: .
v_gene: TRBV29-1
abundance: .
CDR3aa: CSVQTVNSYEQYF
CDR3nt: TGCAGCGTACAGACGGTGAACTCCTACGAGCAGTACTTC

j_gene: TRBJ2-7
d_gene: TRBD2
v_gene: TRBV4-1
abundance: .
CDR3aa: CASSQDGRGTSYEQYF
CDR3nt: TGCGCCAGCAGCCAAGATGGGCGGGGGACGTCCTACGAGCAGTACTTC

j_gene: TRBJ1-1
d_gene: TRBD1
v_gene: TRBV13
abundance: .
CDR3aa: CASSLGGTGQTEAFF
CDR3nt: TGTGCCAGCAGCTTAGGCGGGACAGGACAGACTGAAGCTTTCTTT

j_gene: TRBJ1-1
d_gene: .
v_gene: TRBV6-5
abundance: .
CDR3aa: CASMSVEDTEAFF
CDR3nt: TGTGCCAGCATGTCGGTAGAGGACACTGAAGCTTTCTTT

j_gene: TRBJ2-5
d_gene: .
v_gene: TRBV30
abundance: .
CDR3aa: CAWSPNQETQYF
CDR3nt: TGTGCCTGGAGTCCCAACCAGGAGACCCAGTACTTC

j_gene: TRBJ2-7
d_gene: .
v_gene: TRBV7-9
abundance: .
CDR3aa: CASSLGAGGSYEQYF
CDR3nt: TGTGCCAGCAGCCTCGGGGCGGGTGGGAGCTACGAGCAGTACTTC

j_gene: TRBJ2-7
d_gene: TRBD1
v_gene: TRBV15
abundance: once
CDR3aa: CATSAGHGGQGHYEQYF
CDR3nt: TGTGCCACCAGCGCAGGACACGGGGGACAGGGGCACTACGAGCAGTACTTC

j_gene: TRBJ1-1
d_gene: .
v_gene: TRBV27
abundance: .
CDR3aa: CASSLRGSGTEAFF
CDR3nt: TGTGCCAGCAGTTTAAGGGGTTCAGGTACTGAAGCTTTCTTT

j_gene: TRBJ2-2
d_gene: TRBD2
v_gene: TRBV4-1
abundance: few
CDR3aa: CASSQEGGLAGNTGELFF
CDR3nt: TGCGCCAGCAGCCAAGAAGGAGGACTAGCCGGGAACACCGGGGAGCTGTTTTTT

j_gene: TRBJ1-5
d_gene: TRBD1
v_gene: TRBV4-3
abundance: .
CDR3aa: CASSQDLSGTGVGQPQHF
CDR3nt: TGCGCCAGCAGCCAAGATCTTTCCGGGACAGGGGTGGGTCAGCCCCAGCATTTT

j_gene: TRBJ1-2
d_gene: .
v_gene: TRBV4-1
abundance: medium-sized
CDR3aa: CASSQEDDGANYGYTF
CDR3nt: TGCGCCAGCAGCCAAGAGGATGACGGGGCTAACTATGGCTACACCTTC

j_gene: TRBJ1-1
d_gene: .
v_gene: TRBV27
abundance: .
CDR3aa: CASMGRTLAQNTEAFF
CDR3nt: TGTGCCAGCATGGGAAGGACGTTGGCCCAGAACACTGAAGCTTTCTTT

j_gene: TRBJ2-1
d_gene: TRBD2
v_gene: TRBV9
abundance: .
CDR3aa: CASSGEPLGSGGDYNEQFF
CDR3nt: TGTGCCAGCAGCGGGGAGCCCTTGGGCAGCGGGGGCGATTACAATGAGCAGTTCTTC

j_gene: TRBJ1-5
d_gene: .
v_gene: TRBV28
abundance: .
CDR3aa: CASSLLSLGDQPQHF
CDR3nt: TGTGCCAGCAGTTTATTATCCCTTGGGGACCAGCCCCAGCATTTT

j_gene: TRBJ2-7
d_gene: TRBD2
v_gene: TRBV7-9
abundance: .
CDR3aa: CASSAPSGVSYEQYF
CDR3nt: TGTGCCAGCAGCGCACCGAGCGGGGTCTCCTACGAGCAGTACTTC

j_gene: TRBJ1-1
d_gene: TRBD1
v_gene: TRBV6-5
abundance: .
CDR3aa: CASIAGTDYTEAFF
CDR3nt: TGTGCCAGCATCGCCGGGACAGACTACACTGAAGCTTTCTTT

j_gene: TRBJ2-7
d_gene: .
v_gene: TRBV27
abundance: .
CDR3aa: CASTPSPRTAYEQYF
CDR3nt: TGTGCCAGCACCCCGAGCCCCCGGACAGCCTACGAGCAGTACTTC

j_gene: TRBJ1-6
d_gene: .
v_gene: TRBV12-1
abundance: .
CDR3aa: CASSFPGYNSPLHF
CDR3nt: TGTGCCAGCAGCTTTCCTGGCTATAATTCACCCCTCCACTTT

j_gene: TRBJ2-7
d_gene: TRBD1
v_gene: TRBV27
abundance: .
CDR3aa: CASSSTGQTYEQYF
CDR3nt: TGTGCCAGCAGTTCGACAGGGCAAACCTACGAGCAGTACTTC

j_gene: TRBJ2-2
d_gene: .
v_gene: TRBV5-4
abundance: .
CDR3aa: CASSLPGDTGELFF
CDR3nt: TGTGCCAGCAGCCTCCCGGGGGACACCGGGGAGCTGTTTTTT

j_gene: TRBJ2-7
d_gene: .
v_gene: TRBV6-6
abundance: .
CDR3aa: CASSLDKAGTYEQYF
CDR3nt: TGTGCCAGCAGCCTCGACAAAGCAGGAACCTACGAGCAGTACTTC

j_gene: TRBJ2-5
d_gene: .
v_gene: TRBV11-3
abundance: .
CDR3aa: CASSLNGGSRETQYF
CDR3nt: TGTGCCAGCAGCTTAAATGGGGGGTCCCGAGAGACCCAGTACTTC

j_gene: TRBJ2-1
d_gene: TRBD2
v_gene: TRBV28
abundance: .
CDR3aa: CASSPRRLAGSYNEQFF
CDR3nt: TGTGCCAGCAGTCCTCGTAGACTAGCGGGCTCCTACAATGAGCAGTTCTTC

j_gene: TRBJ1-4
d_gene: .
v_gene: TRBV7-9
abundance: .
CDR3aa: CASDPGPGAEKLFF
CDR3nt: TGTGCCAGCGACCCCGGTCCTGGCGCTGAAAAACTGTTTTTT

j_gene: TRBJ1-2
d_gene: .
v_gene: TRBV5-6
abundance: .
CDR3aa: CASRGADYYGYTF
CDR3nt: TGTGCCAGCAGGGGAGCAGACTACTATGGCTACACCTTC

j_gene: TRBJ1-6
d_gene: TRBD1
v_gene: TRBV4-3
abundance: .
CDR3aa: CASSQDFGTGSSPLHF
CDR3nt: TGCGCCAGCAGCCAAGATTTCGGGACAGGTTCTTCACCCCTCCACTTT

j_gene: TRBJ1-1
d_gene: .
v_gene: TRBV30
abundance: .
CDR3aa: CAWSPGEGGGTEAFF
CDR3nt: TGTGCCTGGAGTCCAGGGGAGGGAGGGGGCACTGAAGCTTTCTTT

j_gene: TRBJ1-2
d_gene: .
v_gene: TRBV12-1
abundance: .
CDR3aa: CASSQAGIGTF
CDR3nt: TGTGCCAGCAGCCAAGCCGGGATTGGGACCTTC